This T cell receptor (beta chain) was recorded in a study of early T cells in non-severe SARS-CoV-2 infection. This CDR3 spans 15 amino acids. Losses at the gene ends were 5 bases for V and 1 base for J; bases not matched to a gene: 7. Per the germline V gene, CDR1 is SGHTA and CDR2 is FQGNSA. TCRdb re-analysed the 5' RACE reads in MiXCR, keeping a single row per CDR3 protein. The table records approximately 70,000 distinct CDR3 sequences, 10% of them present only once. The sample consisted of whole blood, taken at baseline. The receptor's source is an adult who was a healthcare worker with PCR-confirmed SARS-CoV-2 infection or an uninfected control (not recorded which). The V call is TRBV7-2, the J call TRBJ2-7; 8 nucleotides line up with TRBD2. This chain's CDR3 is CASSALPSGSYEQYF. As DNA, the CDR3 is TGTGCCAGCAGCGCCCTACCTAGCGGGTCCTACGAGCAGTACTTC.